These T cell receptor beta chains were read from a single sample in a study of cytomegalovirus exposure and HLA in healthy donors. Clones were read by immunoSEQ multiplex PCR, and TCRdb kept only the in-frame ones, dropping some. The sample consists of fewer than 100,000 clones, more than 75% of them appearing once. Sequenced material: PBMCs. The source is a woman aged 40 to 55 in good health and CMV-seronegative. Each CDR3 is given with its conserved first and last residue. A D gene is named only where the DNA matches it firmly. Expanded clones are given a class, and other clones once, few, many or no size at all.

clone size	V gene	J gene	D gene	CDR3 protein	CDR3 DNA
-	TRBV7-9	TRBJ2-5	-	CASSLGQQETQYF	TGTGCCAGCAGCTTAGGGCAGCAAGAGACCCAGTACTTC
-	TRBV18	TRBJ1-6	-	CASSPDSLNSPLHF	TGTGCCAGCTCACCCGACAGCCTTAATTCACCCCTCCACTTT
-	TRBV5-5	TRBJ2-7	TRBD1	CASSLGQHYEQYF	TGTGCCAGCAGCCTGGGACAGCACTACGAGCAGTACTTC
-	TRBV6-4	TRBJ2-2	TRBD1	CASSEAGGRGTGELFF	TGTGCCAGCAGTGAGGCAGGGGGTCGAGGCACCGGGGAGCTGTTTTTT
once	TRBV6-5	TRBJ1-2	TRBD1	CASSAGGVYGYTF	TGTGCCAGCAGCGCAGGGGGCGTCTATGGCTACACCTTC
-	TRBV29-1	TRBJ2-5	TRBD1	CSVQGDQETQYF	TGCAGCGTGCAGGGGGACCAAGAGACCCAGTACTTC
-	TRBV7-8	TRBJ1-4	TRBD1	CASSIGQGNEKLFF	TGTGCCAGCAGCATCGGACAGGGGAATGAAAAACTGTTTTTT
-	TRBV28	TRBJ2-2	-	CASSTTGTYTGELFF	TGTGCCAGCTCGACTACGGGGACATACACCGGGGAGCTGTTTTTT
-	TRBV6-6	TRBJ2-1	-	CASSPRPTPSDNEQFF	TGTGCCAGCAGCCCTAGACCCACCCCATCGGACAATGAGCAGTTCTTC
-	TRBV27	TRBJ1-2	-	CASSSQGFYGYTF	TGTGCCAGCAGTTCCCAGGGGTTCTATGGCTACACCTTC
-	TRBV5-1	TRBJ2-2	TRBD2	CASSQQPLAGDSGELFF	TGCGCCAGCAGTCAACAGCCGCTAGCGGGGGATTCCGGGGAGCTGTTTTTT
-	TRBV5-4	TRBJ2-3	TRBD2	CASSLAGARDTQYF	TGTGCCAGCAGTTTAGCGGGTGCTCGAGATACGCAGTATTTT
-	TRBV4-2	TRBJ2-7	TRBD1	CASSQVTGGPSYEQYF	TGTGCCAGCAGCCAAGTTACAGGGGGGCCCTCCTACGAGCAGTACTTC
-	TRBV18	TRBJ1-3	-	CASLGVASGNTIYF	TGTGCCAGCTTAGGGGTCGCCTCTGGAAACACCATATATTTT
-	TRBV10-3	TRBJ1-6	TRBD1	CAISGSGQGVRPLHF	TGTGCCATCAGTGGATCTGGACAGGGGGTCCGACCCCTCCACTTT
-	TRBV9	TRBJ2-5	-	CASSPMGGGGETQYF	TGTGCCAGCAGCCCAATGGGGGGAGGGGGAGAGACCCAGTACTTC
once	TRBV9	TRBJ2-3	-	CASSVQQSTDTQYF	TGTGCCAGCAGCGTACAACAGAGCACAGATACGCAGTATTTT
-	TRBV9	TRBJ2-1	-	CASSVDRRGSYNEQFF	TGTGCCAGCAGCGTAGATAGGAGGGGTTCCTACAATGAGCAGTTCTTC
-	TRBV30	TRBJ1-6	-	CAWAGTQLNSGLHF	TGTGCCTGGGCGGGGACCCAGCTTAATTCGGGCCTCCACTTT
-	TRBV7-3	TRBJ1-1	-	CASSLEAGEAFF	TGTGCCAGCAGCTTGGAGGCGGGGGAAGCTTTCTTT
-	TRBV7-9	TRBJ2-1	TRBD2	CASSKITSGGRYNEQFF	TGTGCCAGCAGCAAGATAACTAGCGGGGGCCGCTACAATGAGCAGTTCTTC
-	TRBV10-3	TRBJ2-2	-	CAISPFGTPETGELFF	TGTGCCATCAGCCCTTTCGGGACACCTGAGACCGGGGAGCTGTTTTTT
-	TRBV6-5	TRBJ2-7	TRBD1	CASRLGTVAYEQYF	TGTGCCAGCAGATTGGGGACAGTAGCGTACGAGCAGTACTTC
-	TRBV6-5	TRBJ2-7	TRBD2	CASRGLAGGNEQYF	TGTGCCAGCAGGGGACTAGCGGGGGGGAACGAGCAGTACTTC
few	TRBV19	TRBJ1-1	-	CASSIRAGATEAFF	TGTGCCAGTAGTATAAGGGCAGGGGCAACAGAAGCTTTCTTT
-	TRBV15	TRBJ2-7	-	CATSGQKSYEQYF	TGTGCCACCAGTGGACAGAAGTCCTACGAGCAGTACTTC
once	TRBV5-1	TRBJ2-5	-	CASSLGEETQYF	TGCGCCAGCTCTCTAGGTGAGGAGACCCAGTACTTC
once	TRBV27	TRBJ2-7	TRBD1	CASSTPSRDRGYEQYF	TGTGCCAGCAGTACCCCCTCCCGGGACAGGGGCTACGAGCAGTACTTC
-	TRBV6-5	TRBJ1-4	-	CASRREGEKLFF	TGTGCCAGCAGGAGAGAGGGAGAAAAACTGTTTTTT
-	TRBV28	TRBJ2-5	TRBD2	CASSRGGGAWETQYF	TGTGCCAGCAGTAGGGGCGGGGGGGCTTGGGAGACCCAGTACTTC
-	TRBV9	TRBJ1-1	-	CASSVEGVLNTEAFF	TGTGCCAGCAGCGTAGAAGGGGTCTTGAACACTGAAGCTTTCTTT
-	TRBV4-3	TRBJ2-2	TRBD2	CASSQATSVANTGELFF	TGCGCCAGCAGCCAAGCAACTAGCGTCGCGAACACCGGGGAGCTGTTTTTT
-	TRBV27	TRBJ1-5	-	CASSRGGNSNQPQHF	TGTGCCAGCAGTAGGGGCGGAAATAGCAATCAGCCCCAGCATTTT
-	TRBV15	TRBJ1-6	TRBD1	CATSSRDRGHNSPLHF	TGTGCCACCAGCAGTCGAGACAGGGGGCATAATTCACCCCTCCACTTT
once	TRBV30	TRBJ2-2	TRBD1	CAWSRPTGVNTGELFF	TGTGCCTGGAGTAGACCGACAGGGGTGAACACCGGGGAGCTGTTTTTT
-	TRBV29-1	TRBJ2-5	-	CSARNSRAGVRETQYF	TGCAGCGCTAGGAATAGTCGGGCAGGGGTAAGGGAGACCCAGTACTTC
-	TRBV18	TRBJ2-7	-	CASSNQGGGFDEQYF	TGTGCCAGCTCAAACCAGGGAGGGGGATTCGACGAGCAGTACTTC
-	TRBV15	TRBJ1-1	-	CATSRPPMNTEAFF	TGTGCCACCAGCAGACCCCCTATGAACACTGAAGCTTTCTTT
-	TRBV6-1	TRBJ2-1	TRBD2	CASIGRGGGDEQFF	TGTGCCAGCATCGGGCGGGGGGGCGGCGATGAGCAGTTCTTC
once	TRBV5-4	TRBJ2-5	TRBD2	CASSLDLPGLGETQYF	TGTGCCAGCAGCTTGGATCTCCCGGGACTAGGAGAGACCCAGTACTTC
few	TRBV28	TRBJ2-7	TRBD1	CASSLWTGLPYEQYF	TGTGCCAGCAGTCTCTGGACAGGTCTCCCCTACGAGCAGTACTTC
-	TRBV5-8	TRBJ1-1	-	CASSLGVTENTEAFF	TGTGCCAGCAGCTTGGGGGTTACAGAGAACACTGAAGCTTTCTTT
-	TRBV9	TRBJ1-3	-	CASSETLLISGNTIYF	TGTGCCAGCAGCGAGACACTTTTGATCTCTGGAAACACCATATATTTT
-	TRBV18	TRBJ2-5	TRBD1	CASSPTGSETQYF	TGTGCCAGCTCACCGACAGGGTCGGAGACCCAGTACTTC
once	TRBV12-2	TRBJ1-1	-	CASRLGRGLHLDTEAFF	TGTGCAAGTCGCCTCGGGCGGGGACTGCATTTGGACACTGAAGCTTTCTTT
-	TRBV12-5	TRBJ1-5	TRBD1	CASGALATGAQHF	TGTGCTAGTGGTGCACTTGCTACAGGGGCCCAGCATTTT
-	TRBV18	TRBJ2-7	TRBD1	CASSLGQASSYEQYF	TGTGCCAGCTCACTGGGACAGGCGAGCTCCTACGAGCAGTACTTC
-	TRBV30	TRBJ1-4	TRBD1	CAWSGQGFEKLFF	TGTGCCTGGAGTGGACAGGGTTTTGAAAAACTGTTTTTT
-	TRBV6-1	TRBJ2-3	TRBD2	CASRSGGGADTQYF	TGTGCCAGCAGAAGCGGGGGGGGCGCAGATACGCAGTATTTT
-	TRBV5-4	TRBJ1-2	-	CASSPDSYGYTF	TGTGCCAGCAGCCCGGACAGCTATGGCTACACCTTC
-	TRBV7-3	TRBJ1-1	TRBD1	CASSRGQRNTEAFF	TGTGCCAGCAGCCGGGGACAGAGGAACACTGAAGCTTTCTTT
-	TRBV6-6	TRBJ1-5	-	CASNNRLRSNQPQHF	TGTGCCAGCAATAACAGGCTGCGGAGCAATCAGCCCCAGCATTTT
-	TRBV5-6	TRBJ2-5	-	CASSLGVAAETQYF	TGTGCCAGCAGCTTGGGGGTAGCGGCAGAGACCCAGTACTTC
-	TRBV5-4	TRBJ1-1	-	CASSLARLDTEAFF	TGTGCCAGCAGCTTGGCTAGGTTGGACACTGAAGCTTTCTTT
-	TRBV10-3	TRBJ2-1	-	CAISDPEANNEQFF	TGTGCCATCAGTGATCCCGAGGCCAACAATGAGCAGTTCTTC